Below, 15 T cell receptor beta chains from the same sample are listed, as sequenced in a study of neurological immune-mediated disorders. MiXCR, applied by TCRdb to the 5' RACE reads, yields one record per CDR3 protein. This sample carries approximately 30,000 distinct CDR3 sequences, over 3.5% of them seen once, and the ten largest clones take about 23%. Material for sequencing was CD4+ T cells from blood. These receptors all come from a woman in her forties in good health.

This clonotype came up many times. The V call is TRBV18, the J call TRBJ2-7; D is unresolved. Trimming stripped 4 bases from V and 6 bases from J, with 7 bases between. This CDR3 has 11 residues. CDR1 is KGHSH and CDR2 is LQKENI in the germline V gene. CDR3 sequence (DNA): TGTGCCAGCTCACGGTCCGCCGAGCAGTACTTC. Translation: CASSRSAEQYF.

This clonotype was recorded many times. The CDR3 DNA sequence: TGTGCCAGCAGTTTTACCGCGGACAGGGATGGGGACCAGACCCAGTACTTC. It codes for CASSFTADRDGDQTQYF. This chain joins TRBV27 and TRBJ2-5, with TRBD1 matching over 8 bases. Germline assignment: CDR1 MNHEY and CDR2 SMNVEV (reference sequence). This CDR3 spans 17 amino acids. The junction had 15 bases not matched to a gene; V was cut back by 3 bases and J by 6 bases.

This clonotype has ten or more counts. The chain has TRBV3-1 and TRBJ1-6; 7 bases line up with TRBD1. The CDR3 is 16 amino acids. Germline V gene lookup returns CDR1 LGHDT and CDR2 YNNKEL (reference sequence). The ends lost 3 bases at V and 5 bases at J; junction bases unmatched: 7. The CDR3 is CASSQRQGRHNSPLHF. CDR3 coding DNA: TGTGCCAGCAGCCAGCGACAGGGTCGGCATAATTCACCCCTCCACTTT. Combining the CDR3 with reference TRBV3-1 and TRBJ1-6 gives the whole variable domain DTAVSQTPKYLVTQMGNDKSIKCEQNLGHDTMYWYKQDSKKFLKIMFSYNNKELIINETVPNRFSPKSPDKAHLNLHINSLELGDSAVYFCASSQRQGRHNSPLHFGNGTRLTVT.

This clonotype was observed many times. The chain links TRBV20-1 to TRBJ2-3; D is perhaps TRBD1 or TRBD2 (6 bases each). This CDR3 has 15 residues. Germline V gene lookup returns CDR1 DFQATT and CDR2 SNEGSKA (reference sequence). The germline V and J ends were trimmed by 0 bases and 1 base, with 11 bases remaining between them. The CDR3 coding sequence is TGCAGTGCTAGAGACGGGGGCAAGGGCACAGATACGCAGTATTTT. Translated: CSARDGGKGTDTQYF.

This clonotype came up many times. The V call is TRBV4-1, the J call TRBJ1-1, with D tentatively TRBD1 (5 bases). Germline-derived CDR1 and CDR2 are MGHRA and YSYEKL. This CDR3 contains 17 residues. Trimming removed 1 base from V and 0 bases from J, with 15 bases in between. The CDR3 spells CASSQVDVGAMNTEAFF. DNA for the CDR3: TGCGCCAGCAGCCAAGTGGACGTCGGGGCTATGAACACTGAAGCTTTCTTT.

This clonotype was counted at least ten times. The CDR3 loop reads CASSLRGGAVMGNEQFF. Written as DNA, the CDR3 is TGTGCCAGCAGTCTCCGTGGAGGGGCTGTGATGGGAAATGAGCAGTTCTTC. The J gene is TRBJ2-1, the V gene TRBV12-3 or TRBV12-4, with D perhaps matching TRBD2 (6 bases). V lost 5 bases and J 7 bases, leaving 24 bases between the germline ends. The CDR3 totals 17 residues.

This clonotype was recorded at least ten times. The chain is built from TRBV20-1 and TRBJ2-2; weak D call: TRBD2 (6 bases). CDR3 length equals 14 residues. The germline CDR1 and CDR2 sequences are DFQATT and SNEGSKA (reference sequence). V was clipped by 5 bases and J by 1 base, with 11 bases between them. CDR3 loop: CSAYPGLNTGELFF. In nucleotides, the CDR3 is TGCAGTGCTTACCCGGGACTGAACACCGGGGAGCTGTTTTTT.

The table lists this clonotype with many counts. The V call is TRBV5-1, the J call TRBJ1-1; D gene ambiguous. The V and J ends lost 5 bases and 8 bases respectively, with 16 bases between them. The CDR3 extends over 13 amino acids. Per the germline V gene, CDR1 is SGHRS and CDR2 is YFSETQ. Written as DNA, the CDR3 is TGCGCCAGCAGGGAAACAACCGGCGGGGAAGCTTTCTTT. Residues: CASRETTGGEAFF.

This clonotype showed up many times. The chain couples TRBV20-1 to TRBJ2-5; 8 positions match TRBD2. This CDR3 is built from 15 residues. The germline gives CDR1 DFQATT, CDR2 SNEGSKA (reference sequence). Germline trimming cut 1 base from V and 5 bases from J; bases unmatched to any gene: 9. DNA of the CDR3: TGCAGTGCTAGAGGAGTACGGGGGGGTTGGGAGACCCAGTACTTC. The encoded protein is CSARGVRGGWETQYF.

This clonotype has at least ten counts. The gene calls are TRBV20-1 and TRBJ2-1; 7 bases are shared with TRBD2. Germline V gives CDR1 DFQATT, CDR2 SNEGSKA (reference sequence). CDR3 length: 14 residues. The junction had 10 bases not matched to a gene; V was cut back by 6 bases and J by 5 bases. Written as DNA, the CDR3 is TGCAGTGCGGTCGGACTAGAAGGGAACAATGAGCAGTTCTTC. Residues: CSAVGLEGNNEQFF.

This clonotype was detected many times. CDR3 coding DNA: TGTGCCAGCAATTGGGACGGGAACTATGGCTACACCTTC. Translating gives CASNWDGNYGYTF. The chain employs TRBV2 and TRBJ1-2, with D maybe TRBD1 (5 bases). Germline CDR1 is SNHLY and CDR2 is FYNNEI. The V end lost 7 bases, the J end lost 2 bases, and 11 bases lay between the germline ends. CDR3 length: 13 residues.

This clonotype has ten or more counts. The chain combines TRBV5-1 with TRBJ1-1; possible D gene TRBD1, 6 bases. The length of the CDR3 is 14 residues. Germline loops: CDR1 SGHRS, CDR2 YFSETQ. V was pared by 1 base and J by 7 bases, with 14 bases between. The CDR3 nucleotides are TGCGCCAGCAGCTTGAGGGTTAACAGGGATGAAGCTTTCTTT. Residues: CASSLRVNRDEAFF.

This clonotype was observed at least ten times. V usage is TRBV6-2 or TRBV6-3 and J usage is TRBJ2-1, with no clear D. Germline-derived CDR1 and CDR2 are MNHEY and SVGEGT. The germline V and J ends were trimmed by 3 bases and 5 bases, with 11 bases remaining between them. This CDR3 contains 14 residues. This chain's CDR3 is CASSYRGLNNEQFF. The CDR3 DNA sequence: TGTGCCAGCAGTTATCGTGGCCTCAACAATGAGCAGTTCTTC.

This clonotype has ten or more counts. The V gene is TRBV5-1, the J gene TRBJ2-1; 9 nucleotides line up with TRBD2. V was pared by 8 bases and J by 2 bases, with 8 bases of the junction left unmatched. The CDR3 loop spans 15 amino acids. Germline-derived CDR1 and CDR2 are SGHRS and YFSETQ. The CDR3 spells CASVSGGPPYNEQFF. Written as DNA, the CDR3 is TGCGCCAGTGTTAGCGGGGGACCCCCCTACAATGAGCAGTTCTTC.

This clonotype was counted many times. The genes are TRBV5-1 and TRBJ2-1; D is uncertain. This CDR3 spans 17 amino acids. V was shortened by 0 bases and J by 3 bases, with 16 bases between the two germline ends. The V gene's germline CDR1 is SGHRS and CDR2 YFSETQ. The CDR3 here is CASSLGLGQRVYNEQFF. The CDR3 coding sequence is TGCGCCAGCAGCTTGGGATTGGGTCAAAGGGTCTACAATGAGCAGTTCTTC.